This passage covers 13 T cell receptor beta chains from one sample sequenced in a study of shared clonotypes between healthy human individuals. Only in-frame clones appear in the TCRdb table, and some are missing; sequencing was by immunoSEQ multiplex PCR. Here the sample spans about 1 million clones, 60% to 80% being singletons. The sample was memory CD4+ T cells sorted from blood. Described subset: CD45RA-negative fraction. The receptors were gathered from a man younger than 35 in good health.

A few counts support this clone. The chain links TRBV12-5 to TRBJ2-5; TRBD1 agrees at 9 bases. The germline CDR1 and CDR2 sequences are LGHNT and FRNRAP. The CDR3 has 15 amino acids. Unmatched junction bases numbered 9, after V lost 5 bases and J lost 5 bases. The CDR3 sequence: CASGQNRGPMETQYF. The CDR3 DNA reads TGTGCTAGTGGTCAGAACAGGGGGCCTATGGAGACCCAGTACTTC.

The V call is TRBV4-3, the J call TRBJ1-1; the D is unclear. The V end lost 0 bases, the J end lost 10 bases, and 15 bases lay between the germline ends. Germline CDR1 and CDR2: LGHNA and YSLEER. CDR3 size: 14 residues. CDR3 region: CASSQDRTEGGAFF. CDR3 nucleotides: TGCGCCAGCAGCCAAGATCGGACTGAGGGAGGAGCTTTCTTT.

The V call is TRBV27, the J call TRBJ2-3; 7 bases are a match to TRBD2. Germline CDR1 reads MNHEY; CDR2 reads SMNVEV (reference sequence). V gave up 4 bases and J gave up 5 bases; unmatched junction bases: 12. CDR3 length: 16 amino acids. CDR3 in amino acids: CASSWSGATMGDTQYF. In nucleotides, the CDR3 is TGTGCCAGCAGTTGGAGCGGGGCCACTATGGGAGATACGCAGTATTTT.

Only one count was recorded for this clone. This chain uses TRBV28 with TRBJ2-5; no definite D call. Per the germline V gene, CDR1 is MDHEN and CDR2 is SYDVKM. V was clipped by 3 bases and J by 5 bases, with 7 bases between them. The CDR3 runs to 12 residues. CDR3 amino acids: CASSFRGETQYF. The DNA of the CDR3 is TGTGCCAGCAGTTTCCGTGGTGAGACCCAGTACTTC. Drawing the rest from reference TRBV28 and TRBJ2-5, the complete variable domain is DVKVTQSSRYLVKRTGEKVFLECVQDMDHENMFWYRQDPGLGLRLIYFSYDVKMKEKGDIPEGYSVSREKKERFSLILESASTNQTSMYLCASSFRGETQYFGPGTRLLVL.

The chain employs TRBV5-4 and TRBJ1-1; 9 bases fit TRBD1. Germline lookup yields CDR1 SGHNT and CDR2 YYREEE (reference sequence). V lost 0 bases, J lost 3 bases, and 9 bases stayed unmatched. This CDR3 comprises 17 residues. Here the CDR3 DNA reads TGTGCCAGCAGCTTGGCTGAACAGGGGGCGCGTTACACTGAAGCTTTCTTT. It codes for CASSLAEQGARYTEAFF.

The V gene is TRBV19, the J gene TRBJ2-4; D remains unclear. This CDR3 is built from 16 residues. Trimming took off 3 bases at V and 0 bases at J, with 12 bases between the two ends. Germline CDR1 is LNHDA and CDR2 is SQIVND (reference sequence). The CDR3 sequence is CASSIGNNLAKNIQYF. The CDR3, as DNA: TGTGCCAGTAGTATCGGTAACAATCTAGCCAAAAACATTCAGTACTTC.

Concerning this clone itself: The same CDR3 is also encoded by other DNA sequences in this sample. The V call is TRBV7-9, the J call TRBJ1-4, with 7 bases identical to TRBD1. Germline V gene lookup returns CDR1 SEHNR and CDR2 FQNEAQ (reference sequence). The CDR3 consists of 14 residues. With 5 bases clipped from V and 4 bases from J, the junction kept 4 bases outside the gene matches. CDR3 residues: CASSPDRVNEKLFF. For the CDR3, the DNA is TGTGCCAGCAGCCCAGACAGGGTTAATGAAAAACTGTTTTTT.

V gene TRBV13 combines with J gene TRBJ2-6; unclear D gene. The CDR3 spans 15 residues. The V and J ends lost 1 base and 0 bases respectively, with 4 bases between them. Per germline, CDR1 PRHDT and CDR2 FYEKMQ (reference sequence). The CDR3: CASSLAISGANVLTF. CDR3 DNA sequence: TGTGCCAGCAGCTTAGCTATCTCTGGGGCCAACGTCCTGACTTTC.

The chain links TRBV18 to TRBJ2-5; no firm D call. The CDR3 has 14 amino acids. Germline assignment: CDR1 KGHSH and CDR2 LQKENI. V was shortened by 3 bases and J by 2 bases, with 10 bases between the two germline ends. The CDR3 loop is CASSPNSIQETQYF. CDR3 DNA sequence: TGTGCCAGCTCACCGAACAGTATTCAAGAGACCCAGTACTTC.

This chain links TRBV23-1 with TRBJ1-1, with D maybe TRBD1 (5 bases). TRBV23-1 belongs to the ORF category, with a function that is uncertain. The CDR3 sequence is 16 residues long. V was clipped by 5 bases and J by 0 bases, with 16 bases between them. The CDR3 region has the DNA TGCGCCAGCAGTTCCAGACAGTGTGCCATGAACACTGAAGCTTTCTTT. It translates to CASSSRQCAMNTEAFF.

The chain uses TRBV18 and TRBJ2-7; 11 bases match TRBD2. Germline V lookup: CDR1 KGHSH, CDR2 LQKENI. The CDR3 consists of 16 residues. With 0 bases clipped from V and 6 bases from J, the junction kept 7 bases outside the gene matches. CDR3 residues: CASSPPIAGGPSEQYF. CDR3 nucleotide sequence: TGTGCCAGCTCACCACCTATAGCGGGAGGGCCCTCCGAGCAGTACTTC.

The chain combines TRBV28 with TRBJ1-1; D perhaps matches TRBD1 (6 bases). This CDR3 has 11 amino acids. V was trimmed by 6 bases and J by 9 bases, leaving 11 bases between them. The germline gives CDR1 MDHEN, CDR2 SYDVKM. DNA for the CDR3: TGTGCCAGCAGGACTACAGGGAAAGCTTTCTTT. It encodes CASRTTGKAFF.

This chain joins TRBV6-5 and TRBJ2-3; 10 positions agree with TRBD2. Losses at the gene ends were 7 bases for V and 0 bases for J; bases not matched to a gene: 4. The germline gives CDR1 MNHEY, CDR2 SVGAGI. CDR3 length: 15 amino acids. CDR3 DNA: TGTGCCAGCACCTCTAGCGGGAGTAGCACAGATACGCAGTATTTT. Its protein product is CASTSSGSSTDTQYF.